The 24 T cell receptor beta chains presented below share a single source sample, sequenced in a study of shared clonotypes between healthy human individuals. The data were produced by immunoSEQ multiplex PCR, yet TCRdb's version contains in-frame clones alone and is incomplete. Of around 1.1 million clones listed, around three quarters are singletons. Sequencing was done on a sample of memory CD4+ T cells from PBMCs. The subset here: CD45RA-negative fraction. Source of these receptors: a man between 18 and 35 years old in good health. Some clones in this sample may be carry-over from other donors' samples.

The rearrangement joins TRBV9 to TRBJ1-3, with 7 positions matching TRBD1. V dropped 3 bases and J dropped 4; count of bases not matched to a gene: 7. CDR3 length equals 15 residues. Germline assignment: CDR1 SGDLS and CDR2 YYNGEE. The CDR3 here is CASSGDTGVGNTIYF. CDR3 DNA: TGTGCCAGCAGCGGAGACACAGGGGTCGGAAACACCATATATTTT.

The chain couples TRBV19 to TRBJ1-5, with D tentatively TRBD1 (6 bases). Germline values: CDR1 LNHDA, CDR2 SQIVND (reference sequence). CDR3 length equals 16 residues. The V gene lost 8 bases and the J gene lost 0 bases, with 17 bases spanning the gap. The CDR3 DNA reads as TGTGCCAGTTCCAGAGGGGGACCCTTTAGCAATCAGCCCCAGCATTTT. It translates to CASSRGGPFSNQPQHF.

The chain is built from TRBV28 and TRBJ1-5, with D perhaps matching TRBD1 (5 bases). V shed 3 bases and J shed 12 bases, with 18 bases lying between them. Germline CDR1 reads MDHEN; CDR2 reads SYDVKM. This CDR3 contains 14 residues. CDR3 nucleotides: TGTGCCAGCAGTTTGCCGGGACTCCCGATGAGCCAGCATTTT. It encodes CASSLPGLPMSQHF. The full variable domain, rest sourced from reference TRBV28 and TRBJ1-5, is DVKVTQSSRYLVKRTGEKVFLECVQDMDHENMFWYRQDPGLGLRLIYFSYDVKMKEKGDIPEGYSVSREKKERFSLILESASTNQTSMYLCASSLPGLPMSQHFGDGTRLSIL.

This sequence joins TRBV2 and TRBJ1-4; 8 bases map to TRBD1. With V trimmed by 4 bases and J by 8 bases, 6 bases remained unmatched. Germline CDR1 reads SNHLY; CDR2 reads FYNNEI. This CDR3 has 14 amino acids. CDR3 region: CASSADRGAEKLFF. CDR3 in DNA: TGTGCCAGCAGTGCCGACAGGGGTGCGGAAAAACTGTTTTTT.

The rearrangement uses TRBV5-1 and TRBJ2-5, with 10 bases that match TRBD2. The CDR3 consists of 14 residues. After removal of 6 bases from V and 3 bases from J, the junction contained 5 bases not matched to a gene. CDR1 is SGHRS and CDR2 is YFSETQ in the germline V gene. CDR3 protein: CASNPLAGEETQYF. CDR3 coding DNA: TGCGCCAGCAACCCCCTAGCGGGAGAAGAGACCCAGTACTTC. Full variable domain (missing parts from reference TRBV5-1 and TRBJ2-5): KAGVTQTPRYLIKTRGQQVTLSCSPISGHRSVSWYQQTPGQGLQFLFEYFSETQRNKGNFPGRFSGRQFSNSRSEMNVSTLELGDSALYLCASNPLAGEETQYFGPGTRLLVL.

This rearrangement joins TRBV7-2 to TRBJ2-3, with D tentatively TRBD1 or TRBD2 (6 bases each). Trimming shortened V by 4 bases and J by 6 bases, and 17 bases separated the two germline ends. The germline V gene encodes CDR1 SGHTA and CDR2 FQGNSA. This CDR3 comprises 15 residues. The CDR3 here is CASSWGDRDTDTQYF. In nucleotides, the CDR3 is TGTGCCAGCAGCTGGGGGGATCGGGACACTGATACGCAGTATTTT.

CDR3 amino acids: CASSRLAGGFDTQYF. The CDR3 nucleotides are TGTGCCAGCAGCCGCCTAGCGGGAGGGTTCGATACGCAGTATTTT. This chain connects TRBV11-3 to TRBJ2-3; 12 positions match TRBD2. Germline CDR1 and CDR2: SGHNT and YENEEA. CDR3 length: 15 amino acids. Trimming removed 5 bases from V and 6 bases from J; junction bases left unmatched: 6.

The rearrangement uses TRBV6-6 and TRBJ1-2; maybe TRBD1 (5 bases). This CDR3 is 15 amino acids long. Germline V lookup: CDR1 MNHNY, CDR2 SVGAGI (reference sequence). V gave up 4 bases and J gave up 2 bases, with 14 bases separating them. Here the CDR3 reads CASSSREINNYGYTF. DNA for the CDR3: TGTGCCAGCAGTTCCAGGGAGATTAACAACTATGGCTACACCTTC.

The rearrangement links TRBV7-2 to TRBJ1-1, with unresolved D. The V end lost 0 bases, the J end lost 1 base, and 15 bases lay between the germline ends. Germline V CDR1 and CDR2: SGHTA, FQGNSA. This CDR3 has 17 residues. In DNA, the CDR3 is TGTGCCAGCAGCTTAGCGCCGGGGTCGGGCGGGAACACTGAAGCTTTCTTT. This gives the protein CASSLAPGSGGNTEAFF.

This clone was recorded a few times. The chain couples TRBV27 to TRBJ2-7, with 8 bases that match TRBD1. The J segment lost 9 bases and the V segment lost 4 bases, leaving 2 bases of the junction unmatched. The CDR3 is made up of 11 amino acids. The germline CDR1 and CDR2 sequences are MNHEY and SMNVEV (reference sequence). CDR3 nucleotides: TGTGCCAGCAGTTCTACAGGGGGGCAGTACTTC. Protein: CASSSTGGQYF.

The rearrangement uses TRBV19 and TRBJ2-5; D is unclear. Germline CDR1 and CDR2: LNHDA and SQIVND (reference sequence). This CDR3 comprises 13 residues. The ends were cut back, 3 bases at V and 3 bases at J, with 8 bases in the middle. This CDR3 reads CASSIITEETQYF. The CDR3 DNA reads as TGTGCCAGTAGTATCATCACAGAAGAGACCCAGTACTTC.

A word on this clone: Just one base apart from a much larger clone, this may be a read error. CDR3 DNA sequence: TGTGCCAGCAGCCCCGGACTAGCGGGAGACACAGATACGCAGTATTTT. It is translated as CASSPGLAGDTDTQYF. The V call is TRBV7-9, the J call TRBJ2-3, with TRBD2 identical over 13 bases. Germline V gene data show CDR1 as SEHNR and CDR2 as FQNEAQ (reference sequence). This CDR3 is 16 amino acids long. V trimming: 5 bases; J trimming: 2 bases; junction bases outside the gene matches: 4.

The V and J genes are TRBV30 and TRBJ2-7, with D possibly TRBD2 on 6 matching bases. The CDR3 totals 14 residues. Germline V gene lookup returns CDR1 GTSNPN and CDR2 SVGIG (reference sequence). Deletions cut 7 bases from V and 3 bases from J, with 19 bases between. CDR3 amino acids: CAFFSRDSHYEQYF. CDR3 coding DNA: TGTGCCTTTTTTAGTCGGGACTCTCACTACGAGCAGTACTTC.

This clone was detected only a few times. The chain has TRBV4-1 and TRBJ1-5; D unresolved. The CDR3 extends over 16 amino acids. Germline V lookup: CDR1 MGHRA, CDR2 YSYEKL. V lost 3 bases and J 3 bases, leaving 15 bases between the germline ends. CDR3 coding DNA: TGCGCCAGCAGCCATCCACCAGCCCAGCTCAATCAGCCCCAGCATTTT. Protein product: CASSHPPAQLNQPQHF.

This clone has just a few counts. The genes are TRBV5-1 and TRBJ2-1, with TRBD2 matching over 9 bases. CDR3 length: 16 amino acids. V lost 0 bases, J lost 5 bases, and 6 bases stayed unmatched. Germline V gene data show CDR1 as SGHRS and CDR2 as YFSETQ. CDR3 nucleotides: TGCGCCAGCAGCTTGGTGCCTAGCGGGGCCGACAATGAGCAGTTCTTC. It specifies CASSLVPSGADNEQFF.

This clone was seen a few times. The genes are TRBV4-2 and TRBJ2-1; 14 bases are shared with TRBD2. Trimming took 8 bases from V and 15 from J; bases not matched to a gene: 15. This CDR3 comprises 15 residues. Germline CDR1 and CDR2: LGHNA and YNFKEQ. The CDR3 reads CASRGRGLAGDRPFF. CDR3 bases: TGTGCCAGCCGAGGAAGGGGACTAGCGGGAGACAGACCGTTCTTC.

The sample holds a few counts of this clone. The CDR3: CASLGGDNQPQHF. CDR3 DNA: TGTGCCAGCCTGGGAGGGGACAATCAGCCCCAGCATTTT. This chain connects TRBV2 to TRBJ1-5; a possible D gene is TRBD1 (5 bases). This CDR3 region has 13 residues. V lost 8 bases and J lost 3, with 11 bases in between. Germline V gene sequence: CDR1 SNHLY, CDR2 FYNNEI.

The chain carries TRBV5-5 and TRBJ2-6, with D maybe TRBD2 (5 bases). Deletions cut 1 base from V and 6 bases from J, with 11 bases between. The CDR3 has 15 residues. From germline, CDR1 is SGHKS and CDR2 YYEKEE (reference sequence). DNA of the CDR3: TGTGCCAGCAGCTTGTTTGCGGGTATGGCCAACGTCCTGACTTTC. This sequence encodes CASSLFAGMANVLTF.

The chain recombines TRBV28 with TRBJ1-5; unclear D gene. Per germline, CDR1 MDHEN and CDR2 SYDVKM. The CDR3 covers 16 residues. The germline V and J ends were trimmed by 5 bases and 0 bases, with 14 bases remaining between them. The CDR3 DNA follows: TGTGCCAGCAGTCCCCCAGTTAGGTATAGCAATCAGCCCCAGCATTTT. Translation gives CASSPPVRYSNQPQHF.

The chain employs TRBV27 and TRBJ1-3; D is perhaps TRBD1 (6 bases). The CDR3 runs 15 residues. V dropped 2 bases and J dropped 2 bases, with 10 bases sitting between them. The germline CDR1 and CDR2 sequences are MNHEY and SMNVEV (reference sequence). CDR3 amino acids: CASSLTGRAGNTIYF. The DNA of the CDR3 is TGTGCCAGCAGTTTAACAGGGCGTGCTGGAAACACCATATATTTT.

In nucleotides, the CDR3 is TGTGCCAGTAGTATATCCCGGGACAGGGTATACGAGCAGTACTTC. Its protein product is CASSISRDRVYEQYF. The gene calls are TRBV19 and TRBJ2-7; 9 bases line up with TRBD1. Germline CDR1 reads LNHDA; CDR2 reads SQIVND (reference sequence). This CDR3 spans 15 amino acids. Losses at the gene ends were 2 bases for V and 4 bases for J; bases not matched to a gene: 6.

The CDR3 DNA sequence: TGCGCCAGCAGCCCCCCGATACAAGAGACCCAGTACTTC. Translation: CASSPPIQETQYF. The rearrangement links TRBV5-1 to TRBJ2-5, with D unresolved. The germline CDR1 and CDR2 sequences are SGHRS and YFSETQ. The length of the CDR3 is 13 residues. Trimming cost V 4 bases and J 2 bases, with 9 bases left between them.

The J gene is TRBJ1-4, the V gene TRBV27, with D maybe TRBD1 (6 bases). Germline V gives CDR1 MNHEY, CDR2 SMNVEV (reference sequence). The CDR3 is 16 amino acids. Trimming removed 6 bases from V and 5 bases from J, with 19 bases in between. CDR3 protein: CASSKGLDRRNEKLFF. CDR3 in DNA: TGTGCCAGCAGCAAGGGACTTGACAGGAGAAATGAAAAACTGTTTTTT.

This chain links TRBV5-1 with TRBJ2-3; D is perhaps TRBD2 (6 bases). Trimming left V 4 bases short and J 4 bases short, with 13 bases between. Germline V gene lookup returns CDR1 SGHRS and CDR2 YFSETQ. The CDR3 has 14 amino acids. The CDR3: CASSMDSGADTQYF. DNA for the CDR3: TGCGCCAGCAGCATGGATTCGGGGGCAGATACGCAGTATTTT.